The following is a T cell receptor (beta chain) sequence with its context. The record originates from a study of molecular identifiers for immune sequencing clone quantification. TCRdb analysed the PCR reads with MiXCR anew, one entry per CDR3 protein. This table has 550,000 to 750,000 distinct CDR3 sequences, just under 20% appearing once. The CDR3 runs 15 residues. Germline CDR1 and CDR2: MNHEY and SVGAGI. The J segment lost 9 bases and the V segment lost 3 bases, leaving 8 bases of the junction unmatched. The sequence came from a human donor in good health. Some libraries in this study had Jurkat cell RNA spiked in. The chain has TRBV6-5 and TRBJ1-6, with 7 bases lining up with TRBD1. Source material: naive CD8+ T cells from blood, with Jurkat cell RNA spiked in. Subset given: FACS-sorted CD8+CD4-CCR7+CD45RA+ naive T cells. The CDR3 DNA follows: TGTGCCAGCAGTTATCGACAGGGACGGAGTTCACCCCTCCACTTT. The encoded protein is CASSYRQGRSSPLHF.